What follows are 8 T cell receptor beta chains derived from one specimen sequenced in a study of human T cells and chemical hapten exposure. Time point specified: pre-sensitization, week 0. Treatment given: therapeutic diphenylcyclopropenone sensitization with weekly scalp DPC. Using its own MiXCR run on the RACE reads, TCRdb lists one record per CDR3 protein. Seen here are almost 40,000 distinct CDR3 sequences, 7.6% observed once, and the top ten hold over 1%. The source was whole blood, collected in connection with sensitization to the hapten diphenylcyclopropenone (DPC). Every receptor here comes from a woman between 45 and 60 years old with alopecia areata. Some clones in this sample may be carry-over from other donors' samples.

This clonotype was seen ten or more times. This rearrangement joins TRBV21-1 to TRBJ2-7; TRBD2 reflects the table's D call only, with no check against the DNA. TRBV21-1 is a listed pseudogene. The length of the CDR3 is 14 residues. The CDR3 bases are TGTGCCAGCAGCCCTGAGCGGGAGAAGCACGAGCAGTACTTC. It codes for CASSPEREKHEQYF.

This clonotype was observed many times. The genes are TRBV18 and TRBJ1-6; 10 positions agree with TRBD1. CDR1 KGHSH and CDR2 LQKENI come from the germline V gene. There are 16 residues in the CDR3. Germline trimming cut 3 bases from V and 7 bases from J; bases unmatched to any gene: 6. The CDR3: CASSPRTGGSNSPLHF. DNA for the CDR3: TGTGCCAGCTCACCGCGGACAGGGGGGTCGAATTCACCCCTCCACTTT.

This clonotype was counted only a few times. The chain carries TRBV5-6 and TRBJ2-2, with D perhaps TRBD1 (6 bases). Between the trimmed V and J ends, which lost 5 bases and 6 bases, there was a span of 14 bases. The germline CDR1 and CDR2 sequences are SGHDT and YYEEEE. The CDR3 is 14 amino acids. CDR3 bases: TGTGCCAGCAGGGAACAGGGTCGGGCCGGGGAGCTGTTTTTT. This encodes CASREQGRAGELFF.

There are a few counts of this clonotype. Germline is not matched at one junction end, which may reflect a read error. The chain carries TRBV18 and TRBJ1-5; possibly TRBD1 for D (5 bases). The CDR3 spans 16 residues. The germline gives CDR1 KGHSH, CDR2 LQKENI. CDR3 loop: CASSLAGRDSNQSQHF. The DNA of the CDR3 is TGTGCCAGCTCCCTCGCGGGACGGGATAGCAATCAGTCCCAGCATTTT.

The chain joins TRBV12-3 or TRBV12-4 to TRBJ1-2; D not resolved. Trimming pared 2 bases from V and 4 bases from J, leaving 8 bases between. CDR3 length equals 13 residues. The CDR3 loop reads CASSLPAGYGYTF. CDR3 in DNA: TGTGCCAGCAGTTTACCCGCCGGCTATGGCTACACCTTC.

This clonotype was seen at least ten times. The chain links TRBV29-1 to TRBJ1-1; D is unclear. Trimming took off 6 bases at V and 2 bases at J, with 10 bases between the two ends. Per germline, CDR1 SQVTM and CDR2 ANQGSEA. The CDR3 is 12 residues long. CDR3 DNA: TGCAGCGTCGCGGATGGTAACACTGAAGCTTTCTTT. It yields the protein CSVADGNTEAFF.

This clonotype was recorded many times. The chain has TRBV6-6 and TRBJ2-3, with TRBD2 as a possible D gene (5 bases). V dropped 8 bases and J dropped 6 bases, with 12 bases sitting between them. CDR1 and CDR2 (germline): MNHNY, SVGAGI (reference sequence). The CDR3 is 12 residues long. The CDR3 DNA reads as TGTGCCAGCGCAAAATGGGAGGATACGCAGTATTTT. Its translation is CASAKWEDTQYF.

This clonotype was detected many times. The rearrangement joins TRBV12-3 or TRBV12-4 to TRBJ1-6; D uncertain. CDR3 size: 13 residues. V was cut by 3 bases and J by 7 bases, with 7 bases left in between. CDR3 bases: TGTGCCAGCAGTTTGGCAGCGAATTCACCCCTCCACTTT. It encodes CASSLAANSPLHF.